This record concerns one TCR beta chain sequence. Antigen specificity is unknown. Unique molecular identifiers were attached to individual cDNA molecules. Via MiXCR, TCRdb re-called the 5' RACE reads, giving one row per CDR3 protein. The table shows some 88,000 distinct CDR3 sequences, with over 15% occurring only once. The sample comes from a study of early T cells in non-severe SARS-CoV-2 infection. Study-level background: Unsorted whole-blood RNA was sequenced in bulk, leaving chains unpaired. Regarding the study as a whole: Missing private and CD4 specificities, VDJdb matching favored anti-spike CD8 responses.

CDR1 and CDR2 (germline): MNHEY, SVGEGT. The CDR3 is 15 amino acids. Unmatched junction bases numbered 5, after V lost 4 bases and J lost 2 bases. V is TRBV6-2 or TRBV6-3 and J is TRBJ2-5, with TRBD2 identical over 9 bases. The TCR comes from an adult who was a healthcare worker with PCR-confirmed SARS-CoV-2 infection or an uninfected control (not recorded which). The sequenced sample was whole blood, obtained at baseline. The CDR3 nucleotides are TGTGCCAGCAGTTTCAGCCTAGCGGGACAAGAGACCCAGTACTTC. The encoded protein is CASSFSLAGQETQYF.